Reported below is one T cell receptor (beta chain). No antigen is known for it. This entry is derived from a study of beta chain features in type 1 diabetes. Whole-study findings and limits: PCR might pick shorter templates more often, in the same way for patients and controls.

CDR1 is SGHTA, CDR2 FQGNSA, per germline. V was cut by 2 bases and J by 2 bases, with 16 bases left in between. CDR3 length: 16 residues. Every isolated RNA sample was fully reverse transcribed, so sequencing captured expressed TCRB transcripts. Measured with immunoSEQ multiplex PCR; TCRdb has only the in-frame clones, and not every one. The repertoire has approximately 37,000 clones, roughly 67% of them found once; the top ten carry around 2%. Sequencing used Tregs from blood. This chain joins TRBV7-2 and TRBJ2-7, with D perhaps TRBD2 (6 bases). The clonotype comes from a woman aged 25 to 39 in good health. This CDR3 is CASSLTVGLPAYEQYF. CDR3 bases: TGTGCCAGCAGCTTAACTGTGGGACTGCCGGCCTACGAGCAGTACTTC.